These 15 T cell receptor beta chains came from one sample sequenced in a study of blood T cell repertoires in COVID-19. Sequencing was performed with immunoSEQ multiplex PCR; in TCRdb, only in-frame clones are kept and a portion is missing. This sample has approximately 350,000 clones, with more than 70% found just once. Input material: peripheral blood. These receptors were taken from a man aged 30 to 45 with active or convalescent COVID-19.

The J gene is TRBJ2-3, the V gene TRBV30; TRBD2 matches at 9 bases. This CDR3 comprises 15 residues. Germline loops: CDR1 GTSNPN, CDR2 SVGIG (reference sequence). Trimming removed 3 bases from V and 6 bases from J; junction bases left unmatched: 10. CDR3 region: CAWSFPAGGADTQYF. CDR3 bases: TGTGCCTGGAGCTTCCCAGCGGGAGGAGCGGATACGCAGTATTTT.

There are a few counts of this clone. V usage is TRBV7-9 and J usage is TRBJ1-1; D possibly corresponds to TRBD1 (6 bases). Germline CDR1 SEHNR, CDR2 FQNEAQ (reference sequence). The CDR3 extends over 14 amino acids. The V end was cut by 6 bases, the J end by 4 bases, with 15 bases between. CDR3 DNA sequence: TGTGCCAGCAGAGAATGGACAGCTGGCACTGAAGCTTTCTTT. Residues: CASREWTAGTEAFF.

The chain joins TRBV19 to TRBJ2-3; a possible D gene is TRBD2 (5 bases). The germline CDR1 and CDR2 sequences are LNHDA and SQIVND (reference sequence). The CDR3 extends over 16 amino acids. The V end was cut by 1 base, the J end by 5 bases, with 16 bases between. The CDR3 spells CASSIVASPGRDTQYF. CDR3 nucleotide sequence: TGTGCCAGTAGTATAGTGGCTAGCCCGGGCCGAGATACGCAGTATTTT.

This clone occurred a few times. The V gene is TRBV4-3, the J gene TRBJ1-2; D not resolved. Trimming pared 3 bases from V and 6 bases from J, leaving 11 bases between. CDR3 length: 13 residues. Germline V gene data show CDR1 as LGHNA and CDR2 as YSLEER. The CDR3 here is CASSQERADGYTF. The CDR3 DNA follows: TGCGCCAGCAGCCAGGAGAGGGCGGATGGCTACACCTTC.

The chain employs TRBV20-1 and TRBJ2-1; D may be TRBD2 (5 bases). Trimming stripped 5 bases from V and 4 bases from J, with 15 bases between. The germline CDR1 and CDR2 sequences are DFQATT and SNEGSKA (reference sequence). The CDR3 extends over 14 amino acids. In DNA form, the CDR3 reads TGCAGTGCTGGTGGACTTCCTCCTTACAATGAGCAGTTCTTC. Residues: CSAGGLPPYNEQFF.

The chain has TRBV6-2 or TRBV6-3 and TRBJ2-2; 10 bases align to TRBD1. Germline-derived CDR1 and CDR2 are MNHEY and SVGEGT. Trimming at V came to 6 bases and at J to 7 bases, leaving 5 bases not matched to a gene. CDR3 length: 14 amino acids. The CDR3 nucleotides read TGTGCCAGCAGCCTGACAGGGGGCCACGGGGAGCTGTTTTTT. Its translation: CASSLTGGHGELFF.

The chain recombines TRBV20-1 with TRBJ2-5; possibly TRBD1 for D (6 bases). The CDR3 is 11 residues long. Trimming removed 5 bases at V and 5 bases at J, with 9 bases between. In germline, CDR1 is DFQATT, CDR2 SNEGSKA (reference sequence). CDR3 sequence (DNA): TGCAGTGCTCTCACAGGGGAGACCCAGTACTTC. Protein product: CSALTGETQYF.

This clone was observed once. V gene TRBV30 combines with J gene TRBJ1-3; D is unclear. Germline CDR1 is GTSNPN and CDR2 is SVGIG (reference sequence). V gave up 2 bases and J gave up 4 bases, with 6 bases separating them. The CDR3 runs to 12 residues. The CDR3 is CAWSRGGNTIYF. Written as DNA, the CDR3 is TGTGCCTGGAGTAGAGGAGGAAACACCATATATTTT.

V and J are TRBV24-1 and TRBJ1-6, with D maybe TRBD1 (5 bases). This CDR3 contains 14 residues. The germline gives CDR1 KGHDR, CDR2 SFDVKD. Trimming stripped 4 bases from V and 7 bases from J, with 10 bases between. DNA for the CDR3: TGTGCCACCAGTGAAAGGGGCGTGAATTCACCCCTCCACTTT. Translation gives CATSERGVNSPLHF.

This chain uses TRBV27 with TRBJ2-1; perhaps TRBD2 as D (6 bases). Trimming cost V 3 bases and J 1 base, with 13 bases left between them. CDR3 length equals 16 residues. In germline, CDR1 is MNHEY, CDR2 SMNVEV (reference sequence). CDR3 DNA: TGTGCCAGCAGTTTGCAGCGGGTGCTTTCCTACAATGAGCAGTTCTTC. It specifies CASSLQRVLSYNEQFF.

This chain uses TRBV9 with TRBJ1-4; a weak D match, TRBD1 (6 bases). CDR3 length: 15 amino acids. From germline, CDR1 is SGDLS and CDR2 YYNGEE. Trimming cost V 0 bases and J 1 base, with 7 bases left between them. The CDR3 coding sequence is TGTGCCAGCAGCGTAGGAGGGGGAACTAATGAAAAACTGTTTTTT. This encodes CASSVGGGTNEKLFF.

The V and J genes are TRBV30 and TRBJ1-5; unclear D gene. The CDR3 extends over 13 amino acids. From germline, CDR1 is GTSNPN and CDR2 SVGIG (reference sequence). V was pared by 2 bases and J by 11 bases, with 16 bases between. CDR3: CAWSTAGSRTQHF. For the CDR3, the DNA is TGTGCCTGGAGTACCGCGGGGTCCAGGACCCAGCATTTT.

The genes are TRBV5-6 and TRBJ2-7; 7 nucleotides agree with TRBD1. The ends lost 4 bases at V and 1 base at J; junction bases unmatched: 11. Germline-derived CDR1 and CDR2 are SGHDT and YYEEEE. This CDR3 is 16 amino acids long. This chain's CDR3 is CASSPDSRTGSYEQYF. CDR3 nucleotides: TGTGCCAGCAGCCCGGATTCCAGGACAGGTTCCTACGAGCAGTACTTC.

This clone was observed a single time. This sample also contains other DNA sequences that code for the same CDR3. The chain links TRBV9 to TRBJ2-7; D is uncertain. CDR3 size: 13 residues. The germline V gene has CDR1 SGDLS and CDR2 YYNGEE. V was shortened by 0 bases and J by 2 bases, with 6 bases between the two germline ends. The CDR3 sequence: CASSVGGTYEQYF. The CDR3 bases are TGTGCCAGCAGCGTAGGAGGAACCTACGAGCAGTACTTC.

This chain's CDR3 is CASSTSSGETQYF. The CDR3 coding sequence is TGTGCCAGCAGCACCTCGTCGGGAGAGACCCAGTACTTC. The rearrangement links TRBV7-3 to TRBJ2-5; unclear D gene. The V gene lost 5 bases and the J gene lost 4 bases, with 11 bases spanning the gap. The germline V gene has CDR1 SGHTA and CDR2 FQGTGA. The CDR3 covers 13 residues.